The clone carrying this T cell receptor (beta chain) was found a few times. Generated by immunoSEQ multiplex PCR, the TCRdb table keeps only in-frame clones and is missing some. Seen here are about 230,000 clones, 65% to 90% observed once, and the top ten hold 9.5% to 13%. The CDR3 length is 13 residues. V lost 5 bases and J lost 5, with 10 bases in between. These data come from a study of blood T cell repertoires in COVID-19. The sequencing input was peripheral blood. This receptor was taken from a man between 50 and 59 years old with COVID-19, enrolled during active disease. The rearrangement links TRBV12-3 or TRBV12-4 to TRBJ1-5; D possibly corresponds to TRBD1 (6 bases). CDR3 protein: CASSGRGDQPQHF. For the CDR3, the DNA is TGTGCCAGCAGTGGCAGGGGCGATCAGCCCCAGCATTTT.